What follows are 11 T cell receptor beta chains derived from one specimen sequenced in a study of blood T cells in healthy people across ages. Together with a sample-barcoded 5' primer, a J-beta primer mix was included in a second PCR lasting about 6 to 11 cycles. A single record per CDR3 protein comes from TCRdb applying MiXCR to the 5' RACE reads. The data hold about 750,000 distinct CDR3 sequences, with approximately 55% observed a single time. Source material: blood. The receptors originated from a man of 80 years or more in good health.

Worth noting for this clonotype: An end of the junction differs from the germline gene, which may be a read error. The rearrangement uses TRBV6-5 and TRBJ1-2, with no clear D. The CDR3 totals 14 residues. The germline gives CDR1 MNHEY, CDR2 SVGAGI. For the CDR3, the DNA is TGTGCTAGCAGCCCCTTAGAGGGCCAATATGGATACACCTTC. Translated, it gives CASSPLEGQYGYTF.

Only a few counts were recorded for this clonotype. The rearrangement uses TRBV20-1 and TRBJ2-7, with 9 bases matching TRBD2. Germline values: CDR1 DFQATT, CDR2 SNEGSKA (reference sequence). This CDR3 spans 13 amino acids. The junction had 4 bases not matched to a gene; V was cut back by 5 bases and J by 2 bases. The CDR3 DNA follows: TGCAGTGCTGACCCTAGCGGGACCTACGAGCAGTACTTC. It specifies CSADPSGTYEQYF.

In the case of this clonotype: A much more abundant neighbour one base away suggests this may be a read error. This chain connects TRBV7-2 to TRBJ2-3; D is undetermined. Trimming took off 1 base at V and 0 bases at J, with 11 bases between the two ends. The germline V gene encodes CDR1 SGHTA and CDR2 FQGNSA. The CDR3 spans 16 residues. CDR3 coding DNA: TGTGCCAGCAGCTTAGGAGGTAGCAGGAGCACAGATACGCAGTATTTT. It is translated as CASSLGGSRSTDTQYF.

The rearrangement links TRBV5-4 to TRBJ2-4; D is possibly TRBD1 (6 bases). The J call may not be correct, given that the DNA end is closer to TRBJ2-7. The CDR3 length is 14 residues. Germline V gene data show CDR1 as SGHNT and CDR2 as YYREEE (reference sequence). CDR3 sequence reads: CASSRSGGFPEQYF. DNA of the CDR3: TGTGCCAGCAGCAGGAGTGGGGGCTTCCCCGAGCAGTACTTC.

The gene calls are TRBV27 and TRBJ1-1, with D tentatively TRBD1 (5 bases). Germline V CDR1 and CDR2: MNHEY, SMNVEV (reference sequence). The CDR3 length is 14 residues. The ends were cut back, 5 bases at V and 5 bases at J, with 15 bases in the middle. CDR3 DNA sequence: TGTGCCAGCAGTCAACAGGTTCGCGGGACTGAAGCTTTCTTT. Translated, it gives CASSQQVRGTEAFF.

The rearrangement joins TRBV5-1 to TRBJ2-7, with 7 bases aligning to TRBD2. V was pared by 0 bases and J by 7 bases, with 10 bases of the junction left unmatched. Germline assignment: CDR1 SGHRS and CDR2 YFSETQ. CDR3 size: 15 residues. CDR3 region: CASSLGAGVYNEQYF. CDR3 nucleotide sequence: TGCGCCAGCAGCTTGGGGGCGGGGGTCTACAATGAGCAGTACTTC.

The chain couples TRBV27 to TRBJ2-3, with D possibly TRBD1 on 6 matching bases. There are 14 residues in the CDR3. Trimming took 2 bases from V and 14 from J, leaving 20 bases between them. Germline V gene sequence: CDR1 MNHEY, CDR2 SMNVEV (reference sequence). This CDR3 is CASSLSQGHRYAYF. In nucleotides, the CDR3 is TGTGCCAGCAGTTTAAGCCAGGGGCACAGATACGCGTATTTT.

V gene TRBV6-2 or TRBV6-3 combines with J gene TRBJ2-1; 7 bases align to TRBD2. This CDR3 comprises 15 residues. Germline values: CDR1 MNHEY, CDR2 SVGEGT. V shed 5 bases and J 5 bases; nucleotides not matched to a gene: 9. The CDR3 sequence: CASSGLAGVHNEQFF. The CDR3 DNA reads TGTGCCAGCAGTGGTCTCGCGGGAGTCCACAATGAGCAGTTCTTC.

This clonotype has only a few counts. V gene TRBV7-2 combines with J gene TRBJ2-3, with TRBD2 matching over 12 bases. V lost 4 bases, J lost 14 bases, and 22 bases stayed unmatched. CDR1 and CDR2 from the germline V gene are SGHTA and FQGNSA. This CDR3 contains 18 residues. The chain's CDR3 is CASSYAGASGRANRYAYF. Here the CDR3 DNA reads TGTGCCAGCAGCTACGCCGGGGCTAGCGGGAGGGCCAACAGATACGCGTATTTT.

The V and J genes are TRBV7-2 and TRBJ2-7; 10 positions agree with TRBD1. Per germline, CDR1 SGHTA and CDR2 FQGNSA. Losses at the gene ends were 2 bases for V and 6 bases for J; bases not matched to a gene: 4. The CDR3 has 14 residues. In nucleotides, the CDR3 is TGTGCCAGCAGCTTAACCGGGACAGGGGTCGAGCAGTACTTC. It codes for CASSLTGTGVEQYF.

This clonotype has a handful of counts. V and J are TRBV20-1 and TRBJ1-2; D perhaps matches TRBD1 (5 bases). V was pared by 3 bases and J by 4 bases, with 18 bases between. The germline gives CDR1 DFQATT, CDR2 SNEGSKA (reference sequence). There are 15 residues in the CDR3. CDR3 coding DNA: TGCAGTGCTAGGGATTCCGGGACCCCGGGCTATGGCTACACCTTC. This sequence encodes CSARDSGTPGYGYTF.